This T cell receptor (beta chain) originates from a study of blood T cell repertoires in COVID-19. Study summary: Whether acute or convalescent, the COVID-19 samples came from the United States, Italy and Spain. The cDNA or gDNA used as material had been derived from T cells, B-cell-depleted T cells, or PBMCs.

In the authors' workflow: Estimates of nucleated cell counts were drawn from the amplification of reference gene primers. Repertoires were generated with immunoSEQ multiplex PCR, while TCRdb's copy carries only in-frame clones and drops some. V and J calls plus clone size are reproduced from that table; the DNA served to infer D and trimming. This sample has around 140,000 clones, with 84% found just once. Germline assignment: CDR1 DFQATT and CDR2 SNEGSKA (reference sequence). V lost 3 bases and J 6 bases, leaving 10 bases between the germline ends. This CDR3 spans 12 amino acids. Enrolled during active infection, Seattle patients were then followed longitudinally.

This TCR derives from a man aged 25-45 years with COVID-19, enrolled during active disease. The sequenced sample was peripheral blood. The V gene is TRBV20-1, the J gene TRBJ2-3; maybe TRBD1 (6 bases). The CDR3: CSASLGADTQYF. CDR3 DNA: TGCAGTGCTAGTTTGGGGGCCGATACGCAGTATTTT.